The 19 T cell receptor beta chains listed next were all sequenced from one sample in a study of shared clonotypes between healthy human individuals. Only in-frame clones appear in the TCRdb table, and some are missing; sequencing was by immunoSEQ multiplex PCR. The sample holds 1.6 million or so clones, 98% to 99% seen once. Specimen: naive CD4+ T cells sorted from blood. Subset: CD45RA+ positively selected. The receptors were gathered from a man aged 30-40 years in good health.

This clone was seen only once. The chain employs TRBV6-5 and TRBJ2-5; 10 bases are shared with TRBD2. CDR1 is MNHEY, CDR2 SVGAGI, per germline. Unmatched junction bases numbered 5, after V lost 2 bases and J lost 5 bases. The CDR3 spans 15 residues. The CDR3 DNA reads TGTGCCAGCAGTTACATCGGGACTAGCGTTGAGACCCAGTACTTC. It translates to CASSYIGTSVETQYF.

The chain combines TRBV27 with TRBJ2-1; 9 bases align to TRBD2. Germline V gives CDR1 MNHEY, CDR2 SMNVEV (reference sequence). V lost 1 base and J lost 6; bases outside the gene matches: 4. The CDR3 sequence is 15 residues long. The CDR3 region has the DNA TGTGCCAGCAGTTTATTAAGACTAGCGGCCAATGAGCAGTTCTTC. Translated: CASSLLRLAANEQFF.

The chain couples TRBV10-3 to TRBJ2-7, with D possibly being TRBD1 (6 bases). Deletions cut 7 bases from V and 5 bases from J, with 15 bases between. The length of the CDR3 is 13 residues. Germline V gene sequence: CDR1 ENHRY, CDR2 SYGVKD. CDR3 DNA: TGTGCCATCATGGTTCAGGGGTCGAACGAGCAGTACTTC. Amino acids: CAIMVQGSNEQYF.

V and J are TRBV5-8 and TRBJ1-3; D ambiguous. Per germline, CDR1 SGHTS and CDR2 YDEGEE. Deletions cut 0 bases from V and 0 bases from J, with 10 bases between. This CDR3 region has 16 residues. The CDR3 DNA reads TGTGCCAGCAGCTTGGAAGGTCGGTTCTCTGGAAACACCATATATTTT. Its translation: CASSLEGRFSGNTIYF.

This chain uses TRBV12-2 with TRBJ2-3; TRBD1 was called by the table and not checked on the DNA. TRBV12-2 is a known pseudogene. This CDR3 has 15 amino acids. The chain's CDR3 is CASRRRTSITDTQYF. CDR3 nucleotide sequence: TGTGCAAGTCGTCGGCGGACATCCATAACAGATACGCAGTATTTT.

The rearrangement uses TRBV7-9 and TRBJ1-1, with 7 nucleotides matching TRBD1. CDR3 length equals 16 residues. Germline CDR1 reads SEHNR; CDR2 reads FQNEAQ (reference sequence). Trimming took 4 bases from V and 1 from J; bases not matched to a gene: 9. Written as DNA, the CDR3 is TGTGCCAGCAGCTGGACAGGACGCGCTTCGAACACTGAAGCTTTCTTT. This encodes CASSWTGRASNTEAFF.

This chain uses TRBV10-3 with TRBJ1-1, with no clear D. CDR3 size: 14 residues. Germline values: CDR1 ENHRY, CDR2 SYGVKD. V gave up 6 bases and J gave up 4 bases, with 15 bases separating them. CDR3 sequence (DNA): TGTGCCATCAGATCGGAACCTGCGGCCACTGAAGCTTTCTTT. This gives the protein CAIRSEPAATEAFF.

J is TRBJ1-5 and V is TRBV18, with a tentative D call TRBD1 (5 bases). Germline assignment: CDR1 KGHSH and CDR2 LQKENI. Deletions cut 4 bases from V and 4 bases from J, with 11 bases between. The CDR3 has 14 amino acids. CDR3 bases: TGTGCCAGCTCACGCGGGGGAGGGAATCAGCCCCAGCATTTT. Encoded protein: CASSRGGGNQPQHF.

The rearrangement uses TRBV9 and TRBJ2-7, with D perhaps given as TRBD1 or TRBD2 (5 bases each). V lost 2 bases and J lost 6, with 12 bases in between. The CDR3 consists of 13 residues. Germline V gives CDR1 SGDLS, CDR2 YYNGEE. The CDR3 reads CASSVGTFTEQYF. The CDR3 DNA follows: TGTGCCAGCAGCGTCGGGACCTTTACCGAGCAGTACTTC.

The genes are TRBV10-3 and TRBJ1-1, with a possible D match to TRBD1 (6 bases). Germline V lookup: CDR1 ENHRY, CDR2 SYGVKD. The CDR3 consists of 13 residues. Trimming removed 7 bases at V and 3 bases at J, with 12 bases between. CDR3 bases: TGTGCCATCACCAACAGGGTGGACACTGAAGCTTTCTTT. It translates to CAITNRVDTEAFF.

The rearrangement links TRBV4-3 to TRBJ1-1; the D is unclear. The CDR3 is 12 residues long. Trimming left V 1 base short and J 7 bases short, with 7 bases between. Germline CDR1 LGHNA, CDR2 YSLEER. The CDR3 spells CASSQVRGEAFF. CDR3 DNA: TGCGCCAGCAGCCAAGTACGGGGTGAAGCTTTCTTT.

This clone was detected once. V gene TRBV7-9 combines with J gene TRBJ2-3; 8 nucleotides agree with TRBD2. Germline lookup yields CDR1 SEHNR and CDR2 FQNEAQ (reference sequence). The CDR3 is 17 residues long. J gave up 0 bases and V 4 bases, and 9 bases lay outside the gene matches. Written as DNA, the CDR3 is TGTGCCAGCAGCTCGGCGGGGGGCAGGGCTAGCACAGATACGCAGTATTTT. This encodes CASSSAGGRASTDTQYF.

This chain uses TRBV18 with TRBJ2-7, with D tentatively TRBD2 (5 bases). Trimming removed 2 bases from V and 1 base from J, with 12 bases in between. The CDR3 extends over 15 amino acids. CDR1 and CDR2 (germline): KGHSH, LQKENI. The CDR3, as DNA: TGTGCCAGCTCACCAAGTCCGGACTCTTCCTACGAGCAGTACTTC. Protein: CASSPSPDSSYEQYF.

The chain has TRBV21-1 and TRBJ2-5. TRBV21-1 is an annotated pseudogene. CDR3 length equals 15 residues. The CDR3 loop reads CASSKSGLDQETQYF. The CDR3 nucleotides are TGTGCCAGCAGCAAAAGTGGGCTAGACCAAGAGACCCAGTACTTC.

Comments on this clone: Other DNA sequences within the sample encode an identical CDR3. The genes are TRBV5-1 and TRBJ2-3; perhaps TRBD2 as D (6 bases). V lost 4 bases, J lost 1 base, and 10 bases lay in between. The CDR3 is 14 amino acids. Germline loops: CDR1 SGHRS, CDR2 YFSETQ. The CDR3 bases are TGCGCCAGCAGCCCCGGGACTGGCACAGATACGCAGTATTTT. Translating it yields CASSPGTGTDTQYF. Full variable domain (rest looked up from reference TRBV5-1 and TRBJ2-3): KAGVTQTPRYLIKTRGQQVTLSCSPISGHRSVSWYQQTPGQGLQFLFEYFSETQRNKGNFPGRFSGRQFSNSRSEMNVSTLELGDSALYLCASSPGTGTDTQYFGPGTRLTVL.

With respect to this clone: Other nucleotide sequences in the sample specify the same CDR3. The gene calls are TRBV28 and TRBJ1-5; D gene uncertain. Germline CDR1 reads MDHEN; CDR2 reads SYDVKM. V gave up 7 bases and J gave up 1 base, with 5 bases separating them. The CDR3 is 12 residues long. CDR3 sequence (DNA): TGTGCCAGCACCCAGAGCAATCAGCCCCAGCATTTT. This codes for CASTQSNQPQHF.

To note about this clone: Other DNA sequences in the sample encode the same CDR3. The rearrangement joins TRBV5-1 to TRBJ2-5; TRBD2 matches 7 bases. Trimming at V came to 0 bases and at J to 3 bases, leaving 2 bases not matched to a gene. The CDR3 consists of 14 residues. Germline values: CDR1 SGHRS, CDR2 YFSETQ. The CDR3 DNA follows: TGCGCCAGCAGCTTGGGACTAGCTAAAGAGACCCAGTACTTC. Translated, it gives CASSLGLAKETQYF.

The chain is built from TRBV9 and TRBJ2-3; TRBD1 matches 8 bases. The CDR3 has 18 amino acids. The germline gives CDR1 SGDLS, CDR2 YYNGEE. The ends lost 2 bases at V and 2 bases at J; junction bases unmatched: 13. The CDR3 sequence: CASSVGQGSFPSTDTQYF. In DNA form, the CDR3 reads TGTGCCAGCAGCGTCGGACAGGGTTCCTTTCCTTCCACAGATACGCAGTATTTT.

This clone was counted a single time. The gene calls are TRBV9 and TRBJ2-1; perhaps D is TRBD1 or TRBD2 (5 bases each). Germline V gene sequence: CDR1 SGDLS, CDR2 YYNGEE. There are 14 residues in the CDR3. V was cut by 3 bases and J by 8 bases, with 15 bases left in between. The CDR3 region is CASSAGTPVDEQFF. In DNA, the CDR3 is TGTGCCAGCAGCGCCGGGACGCCAGTCGATGAGCAGTTCTTC.